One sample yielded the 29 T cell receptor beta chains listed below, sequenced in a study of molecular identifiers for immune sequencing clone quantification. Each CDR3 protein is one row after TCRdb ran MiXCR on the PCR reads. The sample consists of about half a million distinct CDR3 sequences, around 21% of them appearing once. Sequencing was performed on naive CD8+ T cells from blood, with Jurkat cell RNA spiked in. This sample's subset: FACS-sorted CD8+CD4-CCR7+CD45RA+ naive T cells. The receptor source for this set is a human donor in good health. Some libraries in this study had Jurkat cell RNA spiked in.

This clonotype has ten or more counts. CDR3 nucleotide sequence: TGTGCCAGCAGCTTTGGACGCACGGGGGGCTCTGGAAACACCATATATTTT. This gives the protein CASSFGRTGGSGNTIYF. This rearrangement joins TRBV7-9 to TRBJ1-3; D perhaps matches TRBD1 (5 bases). CDR1 and CDR2 (germline): SEHNR, FQNEAQ (reference sequence). Trimming took off 3 bases at V and 0 bases at J, with 15 bases between the two ends. This CDR3 contains 17 residues.

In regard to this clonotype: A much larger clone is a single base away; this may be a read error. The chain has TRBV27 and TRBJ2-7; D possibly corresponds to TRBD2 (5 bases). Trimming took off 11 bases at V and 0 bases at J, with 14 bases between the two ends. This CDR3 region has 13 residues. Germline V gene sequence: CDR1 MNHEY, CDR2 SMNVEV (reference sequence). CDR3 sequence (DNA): TGTGCCGGCTGCGCGGGCCTCTCCTACGAGCAGTACTTC. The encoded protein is CAGCAGLSYEQYF.

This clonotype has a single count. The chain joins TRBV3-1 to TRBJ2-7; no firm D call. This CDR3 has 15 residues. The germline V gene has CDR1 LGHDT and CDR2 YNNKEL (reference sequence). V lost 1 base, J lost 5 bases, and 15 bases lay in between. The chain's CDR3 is CASSQGASAGDEQYF. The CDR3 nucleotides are TGTGCCAGCAGCCAAGGGGCCTCGGCAGGCGACGAGCAGTACTTC.

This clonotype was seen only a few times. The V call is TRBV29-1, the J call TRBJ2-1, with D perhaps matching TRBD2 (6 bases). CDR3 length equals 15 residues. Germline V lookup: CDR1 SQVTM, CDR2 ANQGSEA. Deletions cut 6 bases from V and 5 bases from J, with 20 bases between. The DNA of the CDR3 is TGCAGCGTGTCGGGCCTACCCGGGGGACACAATGAGCAGTTCTTC. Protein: CSVSGLPGGHNEQFF.

CDR3 sequence: CASSLVTAYTEAFF. The DNA for the CDR3 is TGTGCCAGCAGTTTAGTCACTGCCTACACTGAAGCTTTCTTT. The V call is TRBV12-3 or TRBV12-4, the J call TRBJ1-1; D unresolved. The CDR3 is 14 residues long. Trimming shortened V by 1 base and J by 3 bases, and 9 bases separated the two germline ends.

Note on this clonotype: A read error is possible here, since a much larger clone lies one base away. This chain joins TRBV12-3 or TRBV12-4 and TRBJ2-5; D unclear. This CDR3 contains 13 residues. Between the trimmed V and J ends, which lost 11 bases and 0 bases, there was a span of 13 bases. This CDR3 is CAGTPQHQETQYF. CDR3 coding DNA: TGTGCCGGCACCCCCCAGCACCAAGAGACCCAGTACTTC.

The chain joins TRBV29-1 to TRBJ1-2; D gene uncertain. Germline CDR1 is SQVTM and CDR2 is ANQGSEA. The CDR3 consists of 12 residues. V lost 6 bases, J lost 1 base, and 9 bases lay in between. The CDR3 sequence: CSVSTDNYGYTF. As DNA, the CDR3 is TGCAGCGTCTCGACGGATAACTATGGCTACACCTTC.

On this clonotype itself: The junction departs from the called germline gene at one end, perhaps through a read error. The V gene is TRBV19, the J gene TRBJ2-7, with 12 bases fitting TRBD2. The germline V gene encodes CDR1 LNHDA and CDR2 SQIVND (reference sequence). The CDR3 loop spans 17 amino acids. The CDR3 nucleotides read TGTGCCTGTAGCCAAGGACTAGCGGGGTTGACATCCTACGAGCAGTACTTC. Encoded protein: CACSQGLAGLTSYEQYF. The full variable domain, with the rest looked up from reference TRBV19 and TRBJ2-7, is DGGITQSPKYLFRKEGQNVTLSCEQNLNHDAMYWYRQDPGQGLRLIYYSQIVNDFQKGDIAEGYSVSREKKESFPLTVTSAQKNPTAFYLCACSQGLAGLTSYEQYFGPGTRLTVT.

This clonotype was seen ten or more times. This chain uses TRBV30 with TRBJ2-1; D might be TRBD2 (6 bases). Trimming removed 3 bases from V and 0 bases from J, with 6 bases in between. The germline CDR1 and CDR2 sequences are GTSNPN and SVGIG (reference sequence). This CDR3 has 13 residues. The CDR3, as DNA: TGTGCCTGGAGCGGGAGCTCCTACAATGAGCAGTTCTTC. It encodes CAWSGSSYNEQFF.

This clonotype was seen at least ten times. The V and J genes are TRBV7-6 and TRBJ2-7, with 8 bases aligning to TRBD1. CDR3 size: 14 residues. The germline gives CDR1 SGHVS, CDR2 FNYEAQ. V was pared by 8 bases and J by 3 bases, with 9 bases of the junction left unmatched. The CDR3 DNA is TGTGCCAGCTCGAAGGACAGGGTCAGCTACGAGCAGTACTTC. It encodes CASSKDRVSYEQYF.

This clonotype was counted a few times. This chain's CDR3 is CASSLSGIGGGAGQPQHF. As DNA, the CDR3 is TGTGCCAGCAGCTTATCGGGGATAGGCGGGGGCGCGGGTCAGCCCCAGCATTTT. The V and J genes are TRBV7-8 and TRBJ1-5; D is perhaps TRBD1 (6 bases). The CDR3 spans 18 residues. V gave up 2 bases and J gave up 6 bases, with 23 bases separating them. CDR1 is SGHVS and CDR2 is FQNEAQ in the germline V gene. Based on the CDR3 plus reference TRBV7-8 and TRBJ1-5, the full variable domain is GAGVSQSPRYKVAKRGQDVALRCDPISGHVSLFWYQQALGQGPEFLTYFQNEAQLDKSGLPSDRFFAERPEGSVSTLKIQRTQQEDSAVYLCASSLSGIGGGAGQPQHFGDGTRLSIL.

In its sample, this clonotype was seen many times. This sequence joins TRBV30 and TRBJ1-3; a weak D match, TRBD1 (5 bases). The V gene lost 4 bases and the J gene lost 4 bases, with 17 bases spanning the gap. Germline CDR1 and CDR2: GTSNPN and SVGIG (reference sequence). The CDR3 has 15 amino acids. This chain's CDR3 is CAWTPRLGDGNTIYF. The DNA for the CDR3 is TGTGCCTGGACTCCTCGACTGGGGGACGGAAACACCATATATTTT.

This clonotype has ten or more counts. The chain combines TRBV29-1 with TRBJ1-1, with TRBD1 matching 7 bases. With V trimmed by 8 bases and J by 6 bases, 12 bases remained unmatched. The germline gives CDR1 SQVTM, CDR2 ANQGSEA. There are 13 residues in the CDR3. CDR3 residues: CSLRQGAGAEAFF. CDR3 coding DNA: TGCAGCCTTCGACAGGGTGCTGGAGCTGAAGCTTTCTTT.

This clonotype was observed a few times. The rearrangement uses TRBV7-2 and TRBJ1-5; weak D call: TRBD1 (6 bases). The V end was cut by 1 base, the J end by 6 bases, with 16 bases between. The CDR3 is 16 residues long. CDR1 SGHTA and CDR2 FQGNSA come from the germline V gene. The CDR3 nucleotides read TGTGCCAGCAGCTTAGACGGAGTGGGGGCCGGTCAGCCCCAGCATTTT. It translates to CASSLDGVGAGQPQHF.

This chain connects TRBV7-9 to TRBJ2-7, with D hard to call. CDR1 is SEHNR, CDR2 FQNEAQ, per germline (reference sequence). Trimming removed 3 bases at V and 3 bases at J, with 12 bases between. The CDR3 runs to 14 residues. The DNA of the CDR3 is TGTGCCAGCAGCTTCGAAAACCGTAACTACGAGCAGTACTTC. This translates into CASSFENRNYEQYF.

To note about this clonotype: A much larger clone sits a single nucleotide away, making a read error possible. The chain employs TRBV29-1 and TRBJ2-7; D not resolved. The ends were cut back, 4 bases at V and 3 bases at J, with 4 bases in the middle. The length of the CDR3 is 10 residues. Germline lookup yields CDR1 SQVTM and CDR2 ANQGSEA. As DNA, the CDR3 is TGCAGCGTTGTGGACTACGAGCAGTACTTC. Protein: CSVVDYEQYF.

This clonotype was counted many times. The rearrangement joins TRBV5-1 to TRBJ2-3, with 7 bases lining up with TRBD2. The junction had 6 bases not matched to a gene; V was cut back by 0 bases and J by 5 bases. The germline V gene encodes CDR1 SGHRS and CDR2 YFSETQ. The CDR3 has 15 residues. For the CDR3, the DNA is TGCGCCAGCAGCTTGGCAGCTAGCGGTTTAGATACGCAGTATTTT. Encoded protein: CASSLAASGLDTQYF.

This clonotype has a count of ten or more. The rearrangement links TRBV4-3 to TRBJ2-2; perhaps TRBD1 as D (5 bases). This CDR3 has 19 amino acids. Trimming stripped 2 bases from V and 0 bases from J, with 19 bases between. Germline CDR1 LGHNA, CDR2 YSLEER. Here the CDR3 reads CASSQWVIGEGANTGELFF. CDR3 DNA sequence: TGCGCCAGCAGCCAATGGGTTATAGGAGAAGGGGCGAACACCGGGGAGCTGTTTTTT.

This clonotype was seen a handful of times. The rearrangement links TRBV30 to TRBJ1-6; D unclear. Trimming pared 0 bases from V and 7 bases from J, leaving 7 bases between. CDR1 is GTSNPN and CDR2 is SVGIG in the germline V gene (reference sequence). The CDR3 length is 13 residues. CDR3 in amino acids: CAWSVAQNSPLHF. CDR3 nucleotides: TGTGCCTGGAGTGTAGCCCAGAATTCACCCCTCCACTTT.

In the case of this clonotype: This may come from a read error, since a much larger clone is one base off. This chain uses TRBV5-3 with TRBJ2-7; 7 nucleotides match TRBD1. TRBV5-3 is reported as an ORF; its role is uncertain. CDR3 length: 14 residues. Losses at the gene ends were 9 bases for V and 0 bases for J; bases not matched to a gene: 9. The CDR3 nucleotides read TGTGCCAACAGTATGGACAGGAGCTCCTACGAGCAGTACTTC. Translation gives CANSMDRSSYEQYF.

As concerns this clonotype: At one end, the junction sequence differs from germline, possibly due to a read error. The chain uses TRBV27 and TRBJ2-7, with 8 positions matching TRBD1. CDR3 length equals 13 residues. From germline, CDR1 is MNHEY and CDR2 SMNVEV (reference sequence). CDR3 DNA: TGTGCCGGCAGTCACGGGACAGGCGGGGAGCAGTACTTC. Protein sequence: CAGSHGTGGEQYF.

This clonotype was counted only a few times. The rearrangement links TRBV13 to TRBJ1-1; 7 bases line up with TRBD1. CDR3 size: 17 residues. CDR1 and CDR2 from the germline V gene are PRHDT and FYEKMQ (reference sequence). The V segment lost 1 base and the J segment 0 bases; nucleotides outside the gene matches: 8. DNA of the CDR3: TGTGCCAGCAGCTTAGCGGGCAGGGGGTCCATGAACACTGAAGCTTTCTTT. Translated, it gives CASSLAGRGSMNTEAFF.

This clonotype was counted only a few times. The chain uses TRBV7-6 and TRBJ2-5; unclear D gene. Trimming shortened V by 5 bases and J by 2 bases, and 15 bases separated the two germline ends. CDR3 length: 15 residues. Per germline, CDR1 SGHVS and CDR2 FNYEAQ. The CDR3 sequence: CASSLSVGKQETQYF. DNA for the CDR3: TGTGCCAGCAGCCTCTCGGTGGGGAAGCAAGAGACCCAGTACTTC. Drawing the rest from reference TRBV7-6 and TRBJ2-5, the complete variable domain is GAGVSQSPRYKVTKRGQDVALRCDPISGHVSLYWYRQALGQGPEFLTYFNYEAQQDKSGLPNDRFSAERPEGSISTLTIQRTEQRDSAMYRCASSLSVGKQETQYFGPGTRLLVL.

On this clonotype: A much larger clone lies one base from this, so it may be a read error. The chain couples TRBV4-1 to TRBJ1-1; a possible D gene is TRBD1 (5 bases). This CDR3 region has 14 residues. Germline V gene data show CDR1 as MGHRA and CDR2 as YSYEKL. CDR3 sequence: CANSPGGGGTEAFF. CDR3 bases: TGCGCCAACAGCCCGGGCGGGGGTGGCACTGAAGCTTTCTTT.

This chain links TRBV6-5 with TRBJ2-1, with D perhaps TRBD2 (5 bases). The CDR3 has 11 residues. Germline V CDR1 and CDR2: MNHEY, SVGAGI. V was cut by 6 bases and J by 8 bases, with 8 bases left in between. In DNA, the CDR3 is TGTGCCAGCAGGGGAGTGGATGAGCAGTTCTTC. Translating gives CASRGVDEQFF.

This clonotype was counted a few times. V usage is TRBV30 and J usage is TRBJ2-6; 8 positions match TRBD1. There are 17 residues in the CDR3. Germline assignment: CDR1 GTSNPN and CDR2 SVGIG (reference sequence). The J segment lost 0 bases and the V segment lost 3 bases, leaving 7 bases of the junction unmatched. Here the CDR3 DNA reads TGTGCCTGGAGGGAGGGACAGGACCCCTCTGGGGCCAACGTCCTGACTTTC. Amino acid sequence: CAWREGQDPSGANVLTF. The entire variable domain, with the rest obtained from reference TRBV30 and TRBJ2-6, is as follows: SQTIHQWPATLVQPVGSPLSLECTVEGTSNPNLYWYRQAAGRGLQLLFYSVGIGQISSEVPQNLSASRPQDRQFILSSKKLLLSDSGFYLCAWREGQDPSGANVLTFGAGSRLTVL.

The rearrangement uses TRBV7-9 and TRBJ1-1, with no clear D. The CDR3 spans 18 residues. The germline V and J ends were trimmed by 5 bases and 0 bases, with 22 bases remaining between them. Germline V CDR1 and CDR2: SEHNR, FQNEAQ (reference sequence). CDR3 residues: CASSQFAGSPIMNTEAFF. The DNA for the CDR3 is TGTGCCAGCAGCCAATTCGCCGGGAGTCCCATTATGAACACTGAAGCTTTCTTT.

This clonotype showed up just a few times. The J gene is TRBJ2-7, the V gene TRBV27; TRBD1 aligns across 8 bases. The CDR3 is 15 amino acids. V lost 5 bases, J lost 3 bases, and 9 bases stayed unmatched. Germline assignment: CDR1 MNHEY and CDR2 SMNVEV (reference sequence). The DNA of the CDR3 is TGTGCCAGCAGTATCGGGACAGGAGGGCTCTACGAGCAGTACTTC. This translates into CASSIGTGGLYEQYF.

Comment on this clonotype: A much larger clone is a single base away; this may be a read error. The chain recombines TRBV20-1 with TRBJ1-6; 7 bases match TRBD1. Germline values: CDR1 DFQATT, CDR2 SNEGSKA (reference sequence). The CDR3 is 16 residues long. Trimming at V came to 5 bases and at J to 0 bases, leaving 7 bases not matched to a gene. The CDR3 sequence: CSALQGSSSYNSPLHF. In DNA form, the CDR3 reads TGCAGTGCTTTACAGGGGTCCAGCTCCTATAATTCACCCCTCCACTTT.